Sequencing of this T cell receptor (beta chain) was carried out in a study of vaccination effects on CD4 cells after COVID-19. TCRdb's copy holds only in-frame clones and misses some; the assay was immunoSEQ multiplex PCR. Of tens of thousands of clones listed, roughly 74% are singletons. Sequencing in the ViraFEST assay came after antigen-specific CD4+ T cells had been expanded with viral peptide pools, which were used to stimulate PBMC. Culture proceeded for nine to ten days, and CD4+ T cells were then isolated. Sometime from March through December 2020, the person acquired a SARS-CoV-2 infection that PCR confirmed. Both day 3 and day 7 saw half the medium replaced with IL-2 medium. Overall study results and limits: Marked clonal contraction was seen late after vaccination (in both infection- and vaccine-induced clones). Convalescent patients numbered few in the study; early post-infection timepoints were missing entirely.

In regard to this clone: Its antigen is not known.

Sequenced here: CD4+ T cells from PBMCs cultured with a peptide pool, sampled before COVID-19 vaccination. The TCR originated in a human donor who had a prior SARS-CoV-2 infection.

CDR3 amino acids: CARSSVGGNQETQYF. CDR3 coding DNA: TGTGCCAGAAGCTCAGTGGGGGGAAATCAAGAGACCCAGTACTTC. The chain couples TRBV7-5 to TRBJ2-5; the table's D gene call, TRBD2, was not cross checked with the DNA. TRBV7-5 counts as a pseudogene. The CDR3 totals 15 residues.